This T cell receptor beta chain stems from a study of T cell responses to AZD1222 COVID-19 vaccine. Study-level points and caveats: Close to half of spike-specific TCRs reportedly recognize unmutated variant regions. Breadth and depth of Spike-specific TCRs rose after two AZD1222 doses. Repertoire collection took place solely once the T cell response had peaked.

Sequencing used immunoSEQ multiplex PCR; TCRdb keeps in-frame clones, though not all of them. Seen here are approximately 120,000 clones, 92% observed once, and the top ten hold 1.1%. With regard to this clone: As yet, its antigen is unknown.

This CDR3 has 16 residues. Per germline, CDR1 SGHRS and CDR2 YFSETQ. After removal of 0 bases from V and 2 bases from J, the junction contained 2 bases not matched to a gene. The TCR sequence derives from an adult in good health. This chain links TRBV5-1 with TRBJ2-7, with TRBD2 identical over 13 bases. The sample was peripheral blood, taken on day 0 of AZD1222 vaccination. As DNA, the CDR3 is TGCGCCAGCAGCTTGGGGACTAGCGGGAGTACCTACGAGCAGTACTTC. Encoded protein: CASSLGTSGSTYEQYF.